The 30 T cell receptor beta chains in this list originate from one sample, sequenced in a study of response to subunit inactivated influenza vaccine. TCRdb redid the calling of the RT-PCR reads with MiXCR, one entry per CDR3 protein. The sample includes about half a million distinct CDR3 sequences, about a tenth seen only once; the top ten take over 9.5%. The specimen was PBMCs from blood, collected roughly 45 days after vaccination. The receptors were gathered from a man aged 45 to 65 who received an inactivated influenza vaccine.

The chain has TRBV5-1 and TRBJ2-2; 9 nucleotides line up with TRBD1. CDR1 is SGHRS and CDR2 is YFSETQ in the germline V gene. This CDR3 is built from 16 residues. V dropped 5 bases and J dropped 4; count of bases not matched to a gene: 9. DNA of the CDR3: TGCGCCAGCAGTGCGACGGGACAGGGAAGCACCGGGGAGCTGTTTTTT. This gives the protein CASSATGQGSTGELFF.

CDR3 bases: TGTGCCAGCAGGAAAACTAACGGAGGGGATACGCAGTATTTT. This codes for CASRKTNGGDTQYF. This chain connects TRBV5-6 to TRBJ2-3, with D possibly being TRBD2 (6 bases). Trimming pared 5 bases from V and 6 bases from J, leaving 16 bases between. Germline V CDR1 and CDR2: SGHDT, YYEEEE. This CDR3 is built from 14 residues.

The V call is TRBV12-3 or TRBV12-4, the J call TRBJ2-1; 15 bases fit TRBD2. V gave up 7 bases and J gave up 14 bases; unmatched junction bases: 12. The CDR3 contains 15 residues. The CDR3 DNA follows: TGTGCCAGCACTTACGCTGGACTAGCGGGGGGGTTGGAGTTCTTC. This codes for CASTYAGLAGGLEFF.

Many counts were recorded for this clonotype. The CDR3 sequence: CATRGGETQYF. Here the CDR3 DNA reads TGTGCCACCAGGGGTGGGGAGACCCAGTACTTC. The chain couples TRBV10-3 to TRBJ2-5, with D maybe TRBD1 (6 bases). The germline V gene has CDR1 ENHRY and CDR2 SYGVKD. This CDR3 is built from 11 residues. The germline V and J ends were trimmed by 10 bases and 5 bases, with 11 bases remaining between them.

V is TRBV7-2 and J is TRBJ2-1, with 9 positions matching TRBD2. Germline V gene lookup returns CDR1 SGHTA and CDR2 FQGNSA. V lost 1 base and J lost 9; bases outside the gene matches: 10. The CDR3 is 16 amino acids. This chain's CDR3 is CASSLGLAGGRVEQFF. The CDR3 DNA follows: TGTGCCAGCAGCTTAGGTCTCGCGGGGGGGCGGGTTGAGCAGTTCTTC.

This clonotype has a handful of counts. The genes are TRBV6-6 and TRBJ1-1; TRBD1 is a possible D gene (5 bases). Germline CDR1 reads MNHNY; CDR2 reads SVGAGI (reference sequence). This CDR3 has 12 amino acids. Trimming took 11 bases from V and 1 from J, leaving 11 bases between them. The CDR3 DNA reads TGTGCCGGCCGGGACGGGAACACTGAAGCTTTCTTT. Protein sequence: CAGRDGNTEAFF.

The chain employs TRBV20-1 and TRBJ2-3; TRBD1 matches 8 bases. The V gene end was trimmed by 5 bases and the J gene end by 2 bases; junction bases not matched to a gene: 6. CDR1 DFQATT and CDR2 SNEGSKA come from the germline V gene (reference sequence). This CDR3 comprises 14 residues. The CDR3 nucleotides read TGCAGTGCTCAAGGACAGGGATTCACAGATACGCAGTATTTT. As protein: CSAQGQGFTDTQYF.

This clonotype has ten or more counts. The chain carries TRBV12-3 or TRBV12-4 and TRBJ2-5, with D possibly TRBD2 on 6 matching bases. The CDR3 length is 15 residues. The V end lost 6 bases, the J end lost 1 base, and 15 bases lay between the germline ends. The chain's CDR3 is CASRLSWGGQETQYF. Written as DNA, the CDR3 is TGTGCCAGCAGGTTGTCGTGGGGAGGCCAAGAGACCCAGTACTTC.

In its sample, this clonotype was seen many times. The V call is TRBV10-3, the J call TRBJ1-6; perhaps TRBD1 as D (5 bases). V was cut by 0 bases and J by 9 bases, with 6 bases left in between. The germline gives CDR1 ENHRY, CDR2 SYGVKD. The CDR3 length is 13 residues. This chain's CDR3 is CAISESTVSPLHF. CDR3 coding DNA: TGTGCCATCAGTGAGTCGACAGTTTCACCCCTCCACTTT.

Only a few counts were recorded for this clonotype. The rearrangement links TRBV10-3 to TRBJ1-6; D is uncertain. The CDR3 totals 14 residues. CDR1 is ENHRY and CDR2 is SYGVKD in the germline V gene. Trimming pared 7 bases from V and 7 bases from J, leaving 14 bases between. Here the CDR3 reads CAITHGASNSPLHF. In DNA, the CDR3 is TGTGCCATCACTCATGGAGCATCCAATTCACCCCTCCACTTT.

This clonotype has just a few counts. The genes are TRBV3-1 and TRBJ2-3; D possibly corresponds to TRBD1 (5 bases). Trimming took off 0 bases at V and 3 bases at J, with 10 bases between the two ends. This CDR3 has 15 amino acids. The germline V gene encodes CDR1 LGHDT and CDR2 YNNKEL (reference sequence). CDR3 sequence reads: CASSQETAVTDTQYF. For the CDR3, the DNA is TGTGCCAGCAGCCAAGAGACAGCAGTAACAGATACGCAGTATTTT.

The count of this clonotype is one. A much larger clone lies a single base off, so this may be a read error. The final CDR3 position lacks the conserved phenylalanine or tryptophan, pointing to a likely read error. This chain joins TRBV7-2 and TRBJ1-5, with 8 bases aligning to TRBD1. The ends lost 0 bases at V and 5 bases at J; junction bases unmatched: 6. CDR1 and CDR2 from the germline V gene are SGHTA and FQGNSA. The CDR3 runs 16 residues. The CDR3 sequence is CASSLAGRGLHQPQHS. The CDR3 bases are TGTGCCAGCAGCTTAGCGGGCAGGGGGCTCCATCAGCCCCAGCATTCT.

This clonotype was detected many times. V usage is TRBV7-9 and J usage is TRBJ2-5; the D gene is possibly TRBD2 (5 bases). This CDR3 spans 13 amino acids. The V end lost 9 bases, the J end lost 2 bases, and 13 bases lay between the germline ends. Germline-derived CDR1 and CDR2 are SEHNR and FQNEAQ (reference sequence). The CDR3 sequence is CASGGGRQETQYF. CDR3 sequence (DNA): TGTGCCAGTGGAGGAGGCAGACAAGAGACCCAGTACTTC.

This clonotype was detected ten times or more. Germline and junction disagree at one end, which may indicate a read error. The rearrangement joins TRBV20-1 to TRBJ2-5; 7 bases line up with TRBD2. The CDR3 covers 11 residues. Looked up from germline, CDR1 is DFQATT and CDR2 is SNEGSKA (reference sequence). The CDR3 loop is CSASRRGLESF. CDR3 coding DNA: TGCAGTGCTAGCCGTCGTGGACTAGAAAGTTTC.

Here the CDR3 reads CASSPGGRGRETQYF. Written as DNA, the CDR3 is TGTGCCAGCTCGCCTGGCGGAAGGGGCAGGGAGACCCAGTACTTC. The V and J genes are TRBV18 and TRBJ2-5; D might be TRBD1 (5 bases). Germline assignment: CDR1 KGHSH and CDR2 LQKENI. V was shortened by 6 bases and J by 5 bases, with 19 bases between the two germline ends. CDR3 length: 15 amino acids.

Many counts were recorded for this clonotype. This chain links TRBV16 with TRBJ2-3, with 8 bases aligning to TRBD2. With V trimmed by 0 bases and J by 3 bases, 5 bases remained unmatched. The germline V gene encodes CDR1 KGHSY and CDR2 FQNENV. The CDR3 is 16 amino acids. In DNA form, the CDR3 reads TGTGCCAGCAGCCAATCTTTGGCGGGAGGAACAGATACGCAGTATTTT. Protein: CASSQSLAGGTDTQYF. The full variable domain, with the rest looked up from reference TRBV16 and TRBJ2-3, is GEEVAQTPKHLVRGEGQKAKLYCAPIKGHSYVFWYQQVLKNEFKFLISFQNENVFDETGMPKERFSAKCLPNSPCSLEIQATKLEDSAVYFCASSQSLAGGTDTQYFGPGTRLTVL.

This clonotype was observed a few times. The V gene is TRBV20-1, the J gene TRBJ2-7, with 7 nucleotides matching TRBD1. Germline V CDR1 and CDR2: DFQATT, SNEGSKA (reference sequence). V lost 6 bases, J lost 3 bases, and 11 bases stayed unmatched. This CDR3 has 14 residues. The CDR3 sequence is CSAGAARQGYEQYF. For the CDR3, the DNA is TGCAGTGCCGGCGCCGCGCGACAGGGCTACGAGCAGTACTTC.

This clonotype showed up just a few times. This chain uses TRBV7-8 with TRBJ2-1, with 11 bases lining up with TRBD2. Germline CDR1 reads SGHVS; CDR2 reads FQNEAQ. CDR3 length: 16 residues. V was clipped by 6 bases and J by 4 bases; unmatched bases: 8. The CDR3 region is CASRYGTSGLYNEQFF. Written as DNA, the CDR3 is TGTGCCAGCAGATATGGGACTAGCGGACTTTACAATGAGCAGTTCTTC.

A few counts support this clonotype. The chain recombines TRBV20-1 with TRBJ2-2; the match to TRBD1 covers 11 bases. CDR1 and CDR2 (germline): DFQATT, SNEGSKA (reference sequence). The V gene end was trimmed by 6 bases and the J gene end by 7 bases; junction bases not matched to a gene: 10. This CDR3 has 15 residues. The CDR3 DNA is TGCAGTGCCCTATCCGGACAGGGGGCAGGCGGGGAGCTGTTTTTT. It specifies CSALSGQGAGGELFF.

This clonotype was detected only a few times. The V gene is TRBV20-1, the J gene TRBJ2-1; TRBD1 is a possible D gene (7 bases). The CDR3 is made up of 12 amino acids. Trimming left V 4 bases short and J 8 bases short, with 12 bases between. Germline V gene lookup returns CDR1 DFQATT and CDR2 SNEGSKA (reference sequence). The CDR3 sequence is CSAIGGGYEQFF. The CDR3 coding sequence is TGCAGTGCTATAGGAGGGGGCTATGAGCAGTTCTTC.

This clonotype was counted only a few times. The chain joins TRBV5-1 to TRBJ2-3; 9 nucleotides align to TRBD2. The trim removed 4 bases at V and 6 bases at J, leaving 6 bases unmatched. The CDR3 runs 14 residues. Germline lookup yields CDR1 SGHRS and CDR2 YFSETQ. In nucleotides, the CDR3 is TGCGCCAGCAGCACTAGGACTAGCGAGGATACGCAGTATTTT. Amino acids: CASSTRTSEDTQYF. The variable domain in full, with the rest retrieved from reference TRBV5-1 and TRBJ2-3, is KAGVTQTPRYLIKTRGQQVTLSCSPISGHRSVSWYQQTPGQGLQFLFEYFSETQRNKGNFPGRFSGRQFSNSRSEMNVSTLELGDSALYLCASSTRTSEDTQYFGPGTRLTVL.

A single count supports this clonotype. The gene calls are TRBV7-2 and TRBJ2-1, with 8 positions matching TRBD2. CDR1 is SGHTA, CDR2 FQGNSA, per germline. The junction had 8 bases not matched to a gene; V was cut back by 3 bases and J by 7 bases. CDR3 size: 15 residues. This CDR3 is CTSSFPSGGGNEQFF. In DNA, the CDR3 is TGTACCAGCAGCTTCCCTTCGGGCGGGGGGAATGAGCAGTTCTTC.

This clonotype was found many times. The chain is built from TRBV12-3 or TRBV12-4 and TRBJ1-5; no definite D call. Trimming removed 5 bases at V and 3 bases at J, with 20 bases between. CDR3 length: 17 residues. CDR3 in DNA: TGTGCCAGCAGTCGACCCGACCGACCTACACTCAATCAGCCCCAGCATTTT. Translating gives CASSRPDRPTLNQPQHF.

This clonotype has more than one count but fewer than ten. This chain links TRBV20-1 with TRBJ2-5, with TRBD2 identical over 11 bases. Unmatched junction bases numbered 9, after V lost 3 bases and J lost 9 bases. The germline gives CDR1 DFQATT, CDR2 SNEGSKA (reference sequence). The CDR3 has 14 amino acids. Here the CDR3 DNA reads TGCAGTGCTAGGGTAGCGGGGGGGCTCGGGGCCCAGTACTTC. It codes for CSARVAGGLGAQYF.

The chain carries TRBV7-2 and TRBJ2-3, with 11 bases that match TRBD2. Germline V gives CDR1 SGHTA, CDR2 FQGNSA. The CDR3 length is 15 residues. With V trimmed by 7 bases and J by 2 bases, 5 bases remained unmatched. CDR3 in DNA: TGTGCCAGCAACGTAGCGGGGGGGAACACAGATACGCAGTATTTT. Protein sequence: CASNVAGGNTDTQYF.

The chain employs TRBV20-1 and TRBJ2-1, with 9 positions matching TRBD1. Germline loops: CDR1 DFQATT, CDR2 SNEGSKA (reference sequence). V was pared by 6 bases and J by 4 bases, with 10 bases of the junction left unmatched. This CDR3 contains 15 residues. CDR3 DNA: TGCAGTGCCCCTACCACAGGGGGCGCGTACAATGAGCAGTTCTTC. Encoded protein: CSAPTTGGAYNEQFF.

V usage is TRBV18 and J usage is TRBJ2-2; 8 bases map to TRBD1. Germline CDR1 reads KGHSH; CDR2 reads LQKENI. The CDR3 length is 15 residues. Trimming removed 3 bases from V and 1 base from J; junction bases left unmatched: 1. CDR3: CASSPGQENTGELFF. The CDR3 DNA is TGTGCCAGCTCACCGGGACAGGAGAACACCGGGGAGCTGTTTTTT.

This clonotype showed up many times. The V and J genes are TRBV12-3 or TRBV12-4 and TRBJ2-1; D possibly uses TRBD1 or TRBD2 (5 bases each). The CDR3 covers 15 residues. V was cut by 0 bases and J by 3 bases, with 9 bases left in between. CDR3 amino acids: CASSLAGPNYNEQFF. The CDR3 nucleotides read TGTGCCAGCAGTTTAGCGGGACCCAACTACAATGAGCAGTTCTTC.

V usage is TRBV9 and J usage is TRBJ2-1; TRBD2 is a possible D gene (5 bases). The V and J ends lost 2 bases and 6 bases respectively, with 15 bases between them. Germline V lookup: CDR1 SGDLS, CDR2 YYNGEE. The CDR3 extends over 15 amino acids. The CDR3, as DNA: TGTGCCAGCAGCGTTTCCGGGGTAGGGCGCAATGAGCAGTTCTTC. It translates to CASSVSGVGRNEQFF. The variable domain in full, completed from reference TRBV9 and TRBJ2-1, reads DSGVTQTPKHLITATGQRVTLRCSPRSGDLSVYWYQQSLDQGLQFLIQYYNGEERAKGNILERFSAQQFPDLHSELNLSSLELGDSALYFCASSVSGVGRNEQFFGPGTRLTVL.

The chain links TRBV20-1 to TRBJ2-7; 7 nucleotides agree with TRBD1. CDR3 length: 13 residues. Germline trimming cut 3 bases from V and 1 base from J; bases unmatched to any gene: 3. Germline V gene sequence: CDR1 DFQATT, CDR2 SNEGSKA (reference sequence). The CDR3 is CSASGDRSYEQYF. The CDR3 DNA reads as TGCAGTGCTAGCGGGGACAGATCCTACGAGCAGTACTTC.